These 9 T cell receptor beta chains share one sample of origin, sequenced in a study of T cell responses to AZD1222 COVID-19 vaccine. The table came from immunoSEQ multiplex PCR; TCRdb's copy has only in-frame clones and leaves some out. Among roughly 150,000 clones listed, 90% to 95% were seen once. This material consisted of peripheral blood, taken on day 0 of AZD1222 vaccination. The receptor source for this set is an adult in good health.

The chain links TRBV5-5 to TRBJ1-6, with D maybe TRBD1 (6 bases). There are 14 residues in the CDR3. CDR1 and CDR2 from the germline V gene are SGHKS and YYEKEE (reference sequence). V shed 0 bases and J shed 8 bases, with 9 bases lying between them. CDR3 sequence (DNA): TGTGCCAGCAGCTTGGACAGGGCTTATTCACCCCTCCACTTT. Protein: CASSLDRAYSPLHF.

The rearrangement uses TRBV10-3 and TRBJ1-5; weak D call: TRBD1 (5 bases). The germline V and J ends were trimmed by 9 bases and 4 bases, with 10 bases remaining between them. Germline V CDR1 and CDR2: ENHRY, SYGVKD. The CDR3 runs to 12 residues. CDR3 protein: CAMGTGNQPQHF. The CDR3 DNA sequence: TGTGCCATGGGGACGGGGAATCAGCCCCAGCATTTT.

V gene TRBV15 combines with J gene TRBJ2-7, with TRBD1 identical over 8 bases. Germline-derived CDR1 and CDR2 are LNHNV and YYDKDF (reference sequence). The CDR3 is 15 amino acids. Trimming removed 1 base from V and 3 bases from J; junction bases left unmatched: 5. The DNA of the CDR3 is TGTGCCACCAGCAGAGTCGGGACAGGCAGCTACGAGCAGTACTTC. Protein product: CATSRVGTGSYEQYF.

The chain joins TRBV2 to TRBJ1-2, with unresolved D. CDR3 length: 11 amino acids. V lost 8 bases and J lost 4, with 8 bases in between. The V gene's germline CDR1 is SNHLY and CDR2 FYNNEI. CDR3 bases: TGTGCCAGCCCAGGAACCTATGGCTACACCTTC. Its protein product is CASPGTYGYTF.

The DNA for the CDR3 is TGTGCCAGCAGCCCCAGCAACAGCGCCTACGAGCAGTACTTC. This translates into CASSPSNSAYEQYF. The chain is built from TRBV7-2 and TRBJ2-7; D remains unclear. V lost 5 bases and J lost 2, with 13 bases in between. The CDR3 covers 14 residues. Germline CDR1 is SGHTA and CDR2 is FQGNSA.

This rearrangement joins TRBV6-5 to TRBJ1-2, with D possibly matching TRBD1 (6 bases). Germline V gives CDR1 MNHEY, CDR2 SVGAGI. This CDR3 is built from 13 residues. V was trimmed by 7 bases and J by 4 bases, leaving 13 bases between them. This CDR3 is CASKVGRGYGYTF. CDR3 DNA: TGTGCCAGCAAAGTGGGCAGGGGCTATGGCTACACCTTC.

The chain links TRBV9 to TRBJ1-1; D is uncertain. This CDR3 region has 12 residues. V lost 0 bases to trimming and J lost 10 bases, with 10 bases between them. Germline V gene lookup returns CDR1 SGDLS and CDR2 YYNGEE. The CDR3 loop reads CASSVDEGVAFF. As DNA, the CDR3 is TGTGCCAGCAGCGTAGACGAGGGAGTAGCTTTCTTT.

CDR3 coding DNA: TGTGCCAGCAGCTTACAGGGGAACACTGAAGCTTTCTTT. This codes for CASSLQGNTEAFF. J is TRBJ1-1 and V is TRBV7-9; tentative D call: TRBD1 (5 bases). The V end was cut by 2 bases, the J end by 1 base, with 5 bases between. Germline V CDR1 and CDR2: SEHNR, FQNEAQ (reference sequence). CDR3 length: 13 residues.

This clone has just one count. The V call is TRBV7-2, the J call TRBJ2-1, with TRBD2 identical over 11 bases. The germline V gene encodes CDR1 SGHTA and CDR2 FQGNSA. The CDR3 is 15 amino acids. Germline trimming cut 0 bases from V and 7 bases from J; bases unmatched to any gene: 2. The CDR3 DNA follows: TGTGCCAGCAGCTTAGCGGGACTAGCGGAAAATGAGCAGTTCTTC. It encodes CASSLAGLAENEQFF.